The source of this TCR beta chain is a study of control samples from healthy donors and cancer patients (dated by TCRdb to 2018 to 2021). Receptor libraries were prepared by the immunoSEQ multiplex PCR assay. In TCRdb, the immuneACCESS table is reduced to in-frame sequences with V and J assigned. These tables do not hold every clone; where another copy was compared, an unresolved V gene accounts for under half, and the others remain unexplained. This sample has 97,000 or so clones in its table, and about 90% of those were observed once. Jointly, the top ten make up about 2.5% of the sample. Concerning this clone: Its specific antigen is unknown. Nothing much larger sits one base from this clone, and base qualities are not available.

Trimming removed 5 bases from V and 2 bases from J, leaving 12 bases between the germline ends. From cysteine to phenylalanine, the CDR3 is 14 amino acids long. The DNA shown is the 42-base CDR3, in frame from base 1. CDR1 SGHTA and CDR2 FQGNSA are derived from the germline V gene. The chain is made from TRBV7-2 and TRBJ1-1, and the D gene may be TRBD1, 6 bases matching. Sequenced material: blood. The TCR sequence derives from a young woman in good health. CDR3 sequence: CASSRGGPNTEAFF. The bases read TGTGCCAGCAGCCGTGGGGGCCCTAACACTGAAGCTTTCTTT.